A single sample gave rise to the 19 T cell receptor beta chains below, sequenced in a study of blood T cell repertoires in COVID-19. Sequencing used immunoSEQ multiplex PCR; TCRdb keeps in-frame clones, though not all of them. The sample holds about 210,000 clones, 80% to 90% seen once. Sequencing was carried out using PBMCs or T cells enriched from blood (not recorded which). The receptors derive from a man aged 40-49 years who had recovered from COVID-19.

The chain uses TRBV7-3 and TRBJ2-3, with unresolved D. The V end lost 5 bases, the J end lost 2 bases, and 8 bases lay between the germline ends. Germline-derived CDR1 and CDR2 are SGHTA and FQGTGA. The CDR3 is 13 residues long. CDR3 sequence: CASSRGPTDTQYF. CDR3 sequence (DNA): TGTGCCAGCAGCCGAGGTCCCACAGATACGCAGTATTTT.

The chain combines TRBV10-1 with TRBJ2-2; D ambiguous. This CDR3 region has 13 residues. V was trimmed by 4 bases and J by 3 bases, leaving 6 bases between them. Germline V gene sequence: CDR1 WNHNN, CDR2 SYGVQD (reference sequence). For the CDR3, the DNA is TGCGCCAGCAGTGGAGAATACACCGGGGAGCTGTTTTTT. This encodes CASSGEYTGELFF.

This chain joins TRBV3-1 (or the pseudogene TRBV3-2) and TRBJ1-3; the D gene is possibly TRBD1 (5 bases). Germline V gene data show CDR1 as LGHDT and CDR2 as YNNKEL (reference sequence). V lost 1 base to trimming and J lost 4 bases, with 17 bases between them. This CDR3 is 17 amino acids long. The CDR3 is CASSQGQSLRAGNTIYF. CDR3 coding DNA: TGTGCCAGCAGCCAAGGACAGTCACTTCGGGCGGGAAACACCATATATTTT.

The chain uses TRBV4-1 and TRBJ1-1; TRBD1 matches at 9 bases. The germline V gene has CDR1 MGHRA and CDR2 YSYEKL. After removal of 4 bases from V and 5 bases from J, the junction contained 2 bases not matched to a gene. The CDR3 runs 13 residues. CDR3 bases: TGCGCCAGCAGCCGGACAGGGGCAACTGAAGCTTTCTTT. It codes for CASSRTGATEAFF.

The chain links TRBV18 to TRBJ1-1; D not certain. Germline lookup yields CDR1 KGHSH and CDR2 LQKENI. The CDR3 contains 13 residues. V shed 6 bases and J shed 5 bases, with 13 bases lying between them. The CDR3 DNA reads as TGTGCCAGCTCCCCCCAACGGGAAACTGAAGCTTTCTTT. Its translation: CASSPQRETEAFF.

This clone appeared a single time. The chain is built from TRBV7-9 and TRBJ1-3; D is perhaps TRBD1 (6 bases). This CDR3 contains 14 residues. CDR1 and CDR2 from the germline V gene are SEHNR and FQNEAQ (reference sequence). V was clipped by 5 bases and J by 4 bases, with 12 bases between them. The CDR3 sequence is CASSPYREGNTIYF. In DNA, the CDR3 is TGTGCCAGCAGCCCCTACAGGGAGGGAAACACCATATATTTT.

This chain uses TRBV2 with TRBJ1-2; no clear D gene. This CDR3 is 12 amino acids long. Trimming cost V 7 bases and J 2 bases, with 8 bases left between them. Germline CDR1 SNHLY, CDR2 FYNNEI. The CDR3 loop is CASNARNYGYTF. CDR3 in DNA: TGTGCCAGCAATGCGAGGAACTATGGCTACACCTTC.

The CDR3 sequence: CASGGISDEAFF. Here the CDR3 DNA reads TGTGCCAGCGGGGGGATTTCAGATGAAGCTTTCTTT. The chain recombines TRBV7-9 with TRBJ1-1; possibly TRBD1 for D (5 bases). Germline V gives CDR1 SEHNR, CDR2 FQNEAQ (reference sequence). The CDR3 loop spans 12 amino acids. The ends were cut back, 8 bases at V and 7 bases at J, with 14 bases in the middle.

The CDR3 protein is CASSTGQGNIQYF. DNA for the CDR3: TGCGCCAGCAGCACCGGACAGGGAAACATTCAGTACTTC. This rearrangement joins TRBV5-1 to TRBJ2-4; TRBD1 matches at 8 bases. The J segment lost 6 bases and the V segment lost 4 bases, leaving 3 bases of the junction unmatched. Germline V lookup: CDR1 SGHRS, CDR2 YFSETQ. CDR3 length: 13 residues.

The chain employs TRBV7-9 and TRBJ1-1; D gene ambiguous. This CDR3 comprises 13 residues. V was trimmed by 2 bases and J by 5 bases, leaving 9 bases between them. Germline CDR1 is SEHNR and CDR2 is FQNEAQ (reference sequence). The CDR3: CASSLTGGTEAFF. For the CDR3, the DNA is TGTGCCAGCAGCTTAACGGGAGGGACTGAAGCTTTCTTT.

This CDR3 is CASSPRVDSLNTEAFF. Written as DNA, the CDR3 is TGTGCCAGCAGCCCCCGCGTGGACAGTTTGAACACTGAAGCTTTCTTT. V and J are TRBV11-1 and TRBJ1-1; D possibly corresponds to TRBD1 (6 bases). This CDR3 spans 16 amino acids. Trimming pared 5 bases from V and 0 bases from J, leaving 16 bases between. Germline-derived CDR1 and CDR2 are SGHAT and FQDESV (reference sequence).

This clone showed up many times. The J gene is TRBJ1-3, the V gene TRBV28; TRBD1 agrees at 7 bases. V trimming: 4 bases; J trimming: 9 bases; junction bases outside the gene matches: 6. This CDR3 is 13 amino acids long. The germline V gene encodes CDR1 MDHEN and CDR2 SYDVKM. Here the CDR3 reads CASSSQGVGTIYF. Here the CDR3 DNA reads TGTGCCAGCAGTTCGCAGGGGGTGGGCACCATATATTTT.

This clone was observed a single time. The chain uses TRBV29-1 and TRBJ1-4, with D perhaps matching TRBD1 (5 bases). This CDR3 is built from 11 residues. Germline CDR1 SQVTM, CDR2 ANQGSEA. Trimming shortened V by 7 bases and J by 10 bases, and 13 bases separated the two germline ends. The CDR3 reads CSAPTDGKLFF. In DNA, the CDR3 is TGCAGCGCCCCGACAGATGGAAAACTGTTTTTT. Full variable domain (missing parts from reference TRBV29-1 and TRBJ1-4): SAVISQKPSRDICQRGTSLTIQCQVDSQVTMMFWYRQQPGQSLTLIATANQGSEATYESGFVIDKFPISRPNLTFSTLTVSNMSPEDSSIYLCSAPTDGKLFFGSGTQLSVL.

The genes are TRBV13 and TRBJ2-7; TRBD1 aligns across 9 bases. Germline-derived CDR1 and CDR2 are PRHDT and FYEKMQ (reference sequence). The CDR3 consists of 14 residues. Trimming at V came to 6 bases and at J to 3 bases, leaving 6 bases not matched to a gene. CDR3 residues: CASSPGTGLYEQYF. CDR3 nucleotide sequence: TGTGCCAGCAGTCCCGGGACAGGGCTCTACGAGCAGTACTTC. Full variable domain (outside the CDR3, taken from reference TRBV13 and TRBJ2-7): AAGVIQSPRHLIKEKRETATLKCYPIPRHDTVYWYQQGPGQDPQFLISFYEKMQSDKGSIPDRFSAQQFSDYHSELNMSSLELGDSALYFCASSPGTGLYEQYFGPGTRLTVT.

The chain joins TRBV18 to TRBJ2-7, with D possibly being TRBD1 (7 bases). Trimming cost V 6 bases and J 3 bases, with 18 bases left between them. Germline V gene data show CDR1 as KGHSH and CDR2 as LQKENI. The CDR3 runs to 15 residues. CDR3 sequence: CASSRAGGRIYEQYF. In DNA, the CDR3 is TGTGCCAGCTCCCGAGCAGGGGGGCGGATCTACGAGCAGTACTTC.

The chain employs TRBV7-2 and TRBJ2-1; 10 nucleotides line up with TRBD1. CDR3 size: 15 residues. J gave up 4 bases and V 5 bases, and 5 bases lay outside the gene matches. Per germline, CDR1 SGHTA and CDR2 FQGNSA. The CDR3 region has the DNA TGTGCCAGCAGCCGGGGACAGGGGCGATACAATGAGCAGTTCTTC. Amino acids: CASSRGQGRYNEQFF.

This chain connects TRBV9 to TRBJ2-1, with 7 nucleotides matching TRBD2. The CDR3 consists of 16 residues. With V trimmed by 3 bases and J by 7 bases, 13 bases remained unmatched. Germline V lookup: CDR1 SGDLS, CDR2 YYNGEE. The CDR3 reads CASSGLDSGFGNEQFF. CDR3 coding DNA: TGTGCCAGCAGCGGACTGGATAGCGGGTTTGGGAATGAGCAGTTCTTC.

The chain couples TRBV18 to TRBJ2-7; 7 bases agree with TRBD2. The ends lost 4 bases at V and 1 base at J; junction bases unmatched: 4. Germline V gene data show CDR1 as KGHSH and CDR2 as LQKENI. This CDR3 spans 14 amino acids. For the CDR3, the DNA is TGTGCCAGCTCACTGGGCGGGGGTTCCTACGAGCAGTACTTC. Translation: CASSLGGGSYEQYF.

A few counts support this clone. The chain has TRBV9 and TRBJ2-1, with a weak D call TRBD2 (5 bases). Trimming took 5 bases from V and 5 from J, leaving 14 bases between them. The CDR3 extends over 14 amino acids. In germline, CDR1 is SGDLS, CDR2 YYNGEE. The CDR3 protein is CASSGKLGNNEQFF. The CDR3 DNA reads TGTGCCAGCAGTGGTAAACTAGGGAACAATGAGCAGTTCTTC. Combining the CDR3 with reference TRBV9 and TRBJ2-1 gives the whole variable domain DSGVTQTPKHLITATGQRVTLRCSPRSGDLSVYWYQQSLDQGLQFLIQYYNGEERAKGNILERFSAQQFPDLHSELNLSSLELGDSALYFCASSGKLGNNEQFFGPGTRLTVL.